This is a list of T cell receptor beta chains from one sample in a study of cytomegalovirus exposure and HLA in healthy donors. The repertoire was sequenced with immunoSEQ multiplex PCR; TCRdb's copy has only in-frame clones and lacks some. The repertoire holds 150,000 or so clones, with approximately 80% as singletons. Sequencing was performed on PBMCs. These receptors all come from a male donor in good health and CMV-seronegative. Both conserved end residues are part of each CDR3. Each record gives: J gene, V gene, D gene, clone size, CDR3 protein, CDR3 DNA. D genes are given only for firm matches. A clone size is listed for some rows: how often the clone was seen (once, few, many), or a class if it is expanded.

J gene: TRBJ2-7; V gene: TRBV6-6; D gene: TRBD2; clone size: few; CDR3 protein: CASSLQLAGGISEQYF; CDR3 DNA: TGTGCCAGCAGCCTCCAACTAGCGGGGGGAATCTCCGAGCAGTACTTC
J gene: TRBJ2-7; V gene: TRBV6-5; D gene: TRBD1; clone size: .; CDR3 protein: CASSYRDRGLYEQYF; CDR3 DNA: TGTGCCAGCAGTTACCGGGACAGGGGACTCTACGAGCAGTACTTC
J gene: TRBJ1-6; V gene: TRBV7-9; D gene: .; clone size: .; CDR3 protein: CASSQQGESPLHF; CDR3 DNA: TGTGCCAGCAGTCAACAGGGCGAATCACCCCTCCACTTT
J gene: TRBJ1-1; V gene: TRBV6-1; D gene: TRBD1; clone size: once; CDR3 protein: CASLPQGATEAFF; CDR3 DNA: TGTGCCAGTTTACCCCAGGGGGCCACTGAAGCTTTCTTT
J gene: TRBJ1-5; V gene: TRBV2; D gene: TRBD1; clone size: few; CDR3 protein: CASRDRGRGVSNQPQHF; CDR3 DNA: TGTGCCAGCAGGGACAGGGGGCGAGGAGTAAGCAATCAGCCCCAGCATTTT
J gene: TRBJ1-2; V gene: TRBV6-5; D gene: .; clone size: few; CDR3 protein: CASSSWSSGYGYTF; CDR3 DNA: TGTGCCAGCAGTTCCTGGTCCTCGGGCTATGGCTACACCTTC
J gene: TRBJ2-2; V gene: TRBV6-5; D gene: .; clone size: .; CDR3 protein: CASSLTGTGELFF; CDR3 DNA: TGTGCCAGCAGTCTTACAGGGACCGGGGAGCTGTTTTTT
J gene: TRBJ2-7; V gene: TRBV14; D gene: .; clone size: few; CDR3 protein: CASSPTVNHYEQYF; CDR3 DNA: TGTGCCAGCAGCCCGACAGTGAACCACTACGAGCAGTACTTC
J gene: TRBJ1-5; V gene: TRBV5-6; D gene: .; clone size: .; CDR3 protein: CASSLAGFYQPQHF; CDR3 DNA: TGTGCCAGCAGCTTGGCAGGGTTTTATCAGCCCCAGCATTTT
J gene: TRBJ1-1; V gene: TRBV11-2; D gene: .; clone size: few; CDR3 protein: CASSLVGVNTEAFF; CDR3 DNA: TGTGCCAGCAGCTTAGTAGGGGTGAACACTGAAGCTTTCTTT
J gene: TRBJ2-7; V gene: TRBV7-9; D gene: TRBD1; clone size: .; CDR3 protein: CASSTTGTGAYEQYF; CDR3 DNA: TGTGCCAGCAGCACCACCGGGACAGGTGCCTACGAGCAGTACTTC
J gene: TRBJ1-2; V gene: TRBV5-1; D gene: .; clone size: .; CDR3 protein: CASSLAGDHGYTF; CDR3 DNA: TGCGCCAGCAGCTTGGCTGGAGACCATGGCTACACCTTC
J gene: TRBJ1-2; V gene: TRBV6-6; D gene: TRBD1; clone size: .; CDR3 protein: CASSDRQGTNYGYTF; CDR3 DNA: TGTGCCAGCAGTGATCGACAGGGAACAAACTATGGCTACACCTTC
J gene: TRBJ1-1; V gene: TRBV5-4; D gene: TRBD1; clone size: .; CDR3 protein: CASINDRGRGGGTEAFF; CDR3 DNA: TGTGCCAGCATCAATGACAGGGGGCGGGGAGGAGGGACTGAAGCTTTCTTT
J gene: TRBJ1-3; V gene: TRBV6-1; D gene: TRBD1; clone size: .; CDR3 protein: CASRKQGSSGNTIYF; CDR3 DNA: TGTGCCAGCAGGAAACAGGGGAGCTCTGGAAACACCATATATTTT
J gene: TRBJ2-1; V gene: TRBV4-1; D gene: TRBD1; clone size: .; CDR3 protein: CASSQDGTGNEQFF; CDR3 DNA: TGCGCCAGCAGCCAAGATGGGACAGGGAATGAGCAGTTCTTC
J gene: TRBJ2-1; V gene: TRBV27; D gene: .; clone size: .; CDR3 protein: CASSPPQYGSARNEQFF; CDR3 DNA: TGTGCCAGCAGTCCCCCTCAATATGGGAGCGCCAGAAATGAGCAGTTCTTC
J gene: TRBJ1-2; V gene: TRBV19; D gene: .; clone size: few; CDR3 protein: CASSSIRGRKGYGYTF; CDR3 DNA: TGTGCCAGTAGTTCGATAAGGGGTCGCAAGGGCTATGGCTACACCTTC
J gene: TRBJ2-5; V gene: TRBV18; D gene: .; clone size: .; CDR3 protein: CASSPSTRQETQYF; CDR3 DNA: TGTGCCAGCTCACCCTCGACTAGACAAGAGACCCAGTACTTC
J gene: TRBJ2-1; V gene: TRBV27; D gene: .; clone size: .; CDR3 protein: CASSFQGSSYNEQFF; CDR3 DNA: TGTGCCAGCAGTTTTCAGGGGAGCTCCTACAATGAGCAGTTCTTC
J gene: TRBJ2-1; V gene: TRBV7-6; D gene: TRBD1; clone size: .; CDR3 protein: CASSLVGTGAYSSYNEQFF; CDR3 DNA: TGTGCCAGCAGCTTAGTAGGGACAGGGGCATATAGCTCCTACAATGAGCAGTTCTTC
J gene: TRBJ2-5; V gene: TRBV5-6; D gene: .; clone size: .; CDR3 protein: CASTPGFRVEETQYF; CDR3 DNA: TGTGCCAGCACCCCAGGGTTCCGTGTAGAAGAGACCCAGTACTTC
J gene: TRBJ2-1; V gene: TRBV19; D gene: TRBD2; clone size: .; CDR3 protein: CASGDYNNEQFF; CDR3 DNA: TGTGCCAGCGGGGACTACAACAATGAGCAGTTCTTC
J gene: TRBJ2-5; V gene: TRBV5-4; D gene: .; clone size: few; CDR3 protein: CASSSKLEQETQYF; CDR3 DNA: TGTGCCAGCAGCTCCAAACTAGAGCAAGAGACCCAGTACTTC
J gene: TRBJ1-2; V gene: TRBV6-1; D gene: .; clone size: once; CDR3 protein: CASSEGRETGYTF; CDR3 DNA: TGTGCCAGCAGTGAAGGGAGGGAAACCGGCTACACCTTC
J gene: TRBJ1-1; V gene: TRBV5-8; D gene: .; clone size: .; CDR3 protein: CASSPKGRGTEAFF; CDR3 DNA: TGTGCCAGCAGTCCAAAAGGGAGGGGGACTGAAGCTTTCTTT
J gene: TRBJ2-3; V gene: TRBV27; D gene: .; clone size: .; CDR3 protein: CASSLLGLATDTQYF; CDR3 DNA: TGTGCCAGCAGTTTATTGGGCCTGGCGACAGATACGCAGTATTTT
J gene: TRBJ1-5; V gene: TRBV10-3; D gene: .; clone size: few; CDR3 protein: CAISPDGRRNQPQHF; CDR3 DNA: TGTGCCATCAGTCCGGACGGGAGGAGGAATCAGCCCCAGCATTTT
J gene: TRBJ2-7; V gene: TRBV5-4; D gene: TRBD1; clone size: .; CDR3 protein: CASSSRTGSVYEQYF; CDR3 DNA: TGTGCCAGCAGCTCCCGGACAGGGTCCGTCTACGAGCAGTACTTC
J gene: TRBJ1-3; V gene: TRBV5-1; D gene: .; clone size: .; CDR3 protein: CASSSDSRNTIYF; CDR3 DNA: TGCGCCAGCAGCTCGGACAGCCGGAACACCATATATTTT
J gene: TRBJ1-1; V gene: TRBV15; D gene: .; clone size: .; CDR3 protein: CATSRGIGNTEAFF; CDR3 DNA: TGTGCCACCAGCAGGGGCATAGGGAACACTGAAGCTTTCTTT
J gene: TRBJ1-5; V gene: TRBV9; D gene: .; clone size: .; CDR3 protein: CASSAGMKYQPQHF; CDR3 DNA: TGTGCCAGCAGCGCCGGGATGAAATATCAGCCCCAGCATTTT
J gene: TRBJ1-1; V gene: TRBV11-2; D gene: .; clone size: once; CDR3 protein: CASSFVYTEAFF; CDR3 DNA: TGTGCCAGCAGCTTCGTATACACTGAAGCTTTCTTT
J gene: TRBJ1-2; V gene: TRBV5-4; D gene: .; clone size: few; CDR3 protein: CASSLGAVYGYTF; CDR3 DNA: TGTGCCAGCAGCTTGGGGGCAGTCTATGGCTACACCTTC
J gene: TRBJ1-2; V gene: TRBV9; D gene: .; clone size: .; CDR3 protein: CASSETGNYGYTF; CDR3 DNA: TGTGCCAGCAGCGAAACAGGAAACTATGGCTACACCTTC
J gene: TRBJ2-1; V gene: TRBV18; D gene: TRBD1; clone size: .; CDR3 protein: CASSTGQGIYNEQFF; CDR3 DNA: TGTGCCAGCTCCACCGGACAGGGGATCTACAATGAGCAGTTCTTC
J gene: TRBJ1-4; V gene: TRBV6-5; D gene: TRBD1; clone size: .; CDR3 protein: CASSYGTGSMKTF; CDR3 DNA: TGTGCCAGCAGTTACGGGACAGGGTCAATGAAAACCTTT
J gene: TRBJ2-5; V gene: TRBV7-2; D gene: TRBD2; clone size: .; CDR3 protein: CASSPPWGGKETQYF; CDR3 DNA: TGTGCCAGCAGCCCACCCTGGGGGGGGAAAGAGACCCAGTACTTC
J gene: TRBJ2-1; V gene: TRBV27; D gene: TRBD2; clone size: .; CDR3 protein: CASSRTSGGYNEQFF; CDR3 DNA: TGTGCCAGCAGCCGTACTAGCGGGGGCTACAATGAGCAGTTCTTC
J gene: TRBJ2-5; V gene: TRBV5-1; D gene: TRBD1; clone size: .; CDR3 protein: CASSRDREETQYF; CDR3 DNA: TGCGCCAGCAGCCGGGACAGGGAAGAGACCCAGTACTTC
J gene: TRBJ1-2; V gene: TRBV6-5; D gene: .; clone size: .; CDR3 protein: CASSYSFGNYGYTF; CDR3 DNA: TGTGCCAGCAGTTACTCGTTCGGTAACTATGGCTACACCTTC
J gene: TRBJ2-7; V gene: TRBV7-9; D gene: TRBD1; clone size: .; CDR3 protein: CASSLEQGAYEQYF; CDR3 DNA: TGTGCCAGCAGCTTAGAGCAGGGGGCCTACGAGCAGTACTTC
J gene: TRBJ2-1; V gene: TRBV5-1; D gene: TRBD2; clone size: .; CDR3 protein: CASSLTSEKYNEQFF; CDR3 DNA: TGCGCCAGCAGCTTGACTAGCGAGAAATACAATGAGCAGTTCTTC
J gene: TRBJ2-1; V gene: TRBV7-8; D gene: TRBD1; clone size: .; CDR3 protein: CASSLKSQGTYYNEQFF; CDR3 DNA: TGTGCCAGCAGCTTAAAGTCACAGGGGACCTACTACAATGAGCAGTTCTTC
J gene: TRBJ2-1; V gene: TRBV2; D gene: .; clone size: .; CDR3 protein: CASSGVRSYNEQFF; CDR3 DNA: TGTGCCTCATCGGGTGTTCGGTCCTACAATGAGCAGTTCTTC
J gene: TRBJ2-7; V gene: TRBV19; D gene: TRBD2; clone size: few; CDR3 protein: CASADGGGSYEQYF; CDR3 DNA: TGTGCCAGTGCGGACGGGGGAGGGAGTTACGAGCAGTACTTC
J gene: TRBJ2-7; V gene: TRBV19; D gene: TRBD2; clone size: .; CDR3 protein: CASSIGTSAYEQYF; CDR3 DNA: TGTGCCAGTAGTATAGGGACTAGCGCCTACGAGCAGTACTTC
J gene: TRBJ2-3; V gene: TRBV4-2; D gene: TRBD2; clone size: .; CDR3 protein: CASSQEASGSTDTQYF; CDR3 DNA: TGTGCCAGCAGCCAAGAGGCTAGCGGGAGCACAGATACGCAGTATTTT
J gene: TRBJ2-1; V gene: TRBV7-7; D gene: .; clone size: .; CDR3 protein: CASKRTDGDEQFF; CDR3 DNA: TGTGCTAGCAAACGGACAGATGGCGATGAGCAGTTCTTC
J gene: TRBJ1-4; V gene: TRBV18; D gene: .; clone size: .; CDR3 protein: CASSYSPETLFF; CDR3 DNA: TGTGCCAGCTCGTACAGCCCAGAAACCCTGTTTTTT
J gene: TRBJ2-2; V gene: TRBV9; D gene: .; clone size: medium-sized; CDR3 protein: CASSVEGLEDGELFF; CDR3 DNA: TGTGCCAGCAGCGTAGAAGGACTCGAGGACGGGGAGCTGTTTTTT